This TCR beta chain was observed in a study of T cell responses to AZD1222 COVID-19 vaccine. Regarding the study as a whole: There were repertoire samples only from the period after the peak T cell response.

The table came from immunoSEQ multiplex PCR; TCRdb's copy has only in-frame clones and leaves some out. This sample has some 150,000 clones, with about 90% found just once. CDR3 length: 18 residues. The trim removed 5 bases at V and 6 bases at J, leaving 18 bases unmatched. Per the germline V gene, CDR1 is SGHNT and CDR2 is YENEEA. On this clone itself: Antigen unknown.

The rearrangement uses TRBV11-3 and TRBJ2-7, with TRBD2 identical over 11 bases. The TCR sequence derives from an adult in good health. The source material was peripheral blood, sampled on day 0 of MenACWY control vaccination. The CDR3 DNA follows: TGTGCCAGCAGCCAAATTCTTACTGGCCTAGCGGGAGGTCGCGAGCAGTACTTC. Translation: CASSQILTGLAGGREQYF. Complete variable domain (other parts from reference TRBV11-3 and TRBJ2-7): EAGVVQSPRYKIIEKKQPVAFWCNPISGHNTLYWYLQNLGQGPELLIRYENEEAVDDSQLPKDRFSAERLKGVDSTLKIQPAELGDSAVYLCASSQILTGLAGGREQYFGPGTRLTVT.